The 20 T cell receptor beta chains in this list originate from one sample, sequenced in a study of regulatory T cells in long-lasting Graves disease. Indicated time point: newly diagnosed GD, antithyroid drugs for less than 3 months. Researchers made the TCR library from RNA that was extracted from PBMCs. Both iRepertoire HTBI primers and Arm-PCR of CDR3 regions were used to build the TCR beta libraries. TCRdb fed the multiplex PCR reads into MiXCR, producing one record per CDR3 protein. The sample holds under 800,000 distinct CDR3 sequences, approximately 15% seen once. This sample also appeared in a second study, on T cells in Graves' hyperthyroidism and ophthalmopathy.

Sequencing used peripheral blood mononuclear cells (PBMCs), obtained at new diagnosis, from a patient treated with antithyroid drugs. These receptors came from a woman in her thirties with Graves disease.

J is TRBJ2-5 and V is TRBV10-3; 13 bases match TRBD2. The V segment lost 9 bases and the J segment 5 bases; nucleotides outside the gene matches: 6. Germline-derived CDR1 and CDR2 are ENHRY and SYGVKD. The CDR3 consists of 14 residues. CDR3 region: CAIRTSGSRETQYF. Written as DNA, the CDR3 is TGTGCCATTAGGACTAGCGGGAGTCGTGAGACCCAGTACTTC.

CDR3 residues: CASRLSSDRGRQFF. The DNA for the CDR3 is TGTGCCAGCAGGTTAAGCTCCGATCGCGGGAGGCAGTTCTTC. The chain links TRBV3-1 to TRBJ2-1, with 7 nucleotides matching TRBD2. The CDR3 extends over 14 amino acids. V was clipped by 6 bases and J by 12 bases; unmatched bases: 14. The V gene's germline CDR1 is LGHDT and CDR2 YNNKEL (reference sequence).

This clonotype was seen at least ten times. The rearrangement joins TRBV15 to TRBJ1-5; D is undetermined. Per the germline V gene, CDR1 is LNHNV and CDR2 is YYDKDF (reference sequence). The germline V and J ends were trimmed by 1 base and 1 base, with 2 bases remaining between them. The CDR3 spans 13 residues. CDR3 in DNA: TGTGCCACCAGCAGAGCCAGCAATCAGCCCCAGCATTTT. It specifies CATSRASNQPQHF.

In its sample, this clonotype was seen many times. The chain is built from TRBV20-1 and TRBJ1-2; 8 positions agree with TRBD1. V dropped 2 bases and J dropped 4; count of bases not matched to a gene: 9. CDR3 size: 15 residues. Germline CDR1 and CDR2: DFQATT and SNEGSKA (reference sequence). Written as DNA, the CDR3 is TGCAGTGCTAGACCGATTCAGGACAGGGCCTATGGCTACACCTTC. This codes for CSARPIQDRAYGYTF.

This clonotype was seen a handful of times. This chain connects TRBV7-8 to TRBJ2-1; a weak D match, TRBD2 (5 bases). Germline assignment: CDR1 SGHVS and CDR2 FQNEAQ. This CDR3 is 12 amino acids long. Trimming pared 5 bases from V and 12 bases from J, leaving 14 bases between. The CDR3 here is CASSQRGNRQFF. CDR3 sequence (DNA): TGTGCCAGCAGCCAACGGGGTAATCGGCAGTTCTTC.

This chain connects TRBV7-2 to TRBJ2-5; D is perhaps TRBD1 (6 bases). Trimming shortened V by 4 bases and J by 5 bases, and 14 bases separated the two germline ends. Germline lookup yields CDR1 SGHTA and CDR2 FQGNSA. This CDR3 region has 14 residues. This CDR3 reads CASSYAGALETQYF. CDR3 bases: TGTGCCAGCAGCTACGCAGGGGCCCTGGAGACCCAGTACTTC. The full variable domain, with the rest looked up from reference TRBV7-2 and TRBJ2-5, is GAGVSQSPSNKVTEKGKDVELRCDPISGHTALYWYRQSLGQGLEFLIYFQGNSAPDKSGLPSDRFSAERTGGSVSTLTIQRTQQEDSAVYLCASSYAGALETQYFGPGTRLLVL.

This clonotype has only a few counts. The chain has TRBV20-1 and TRBJ2-1; 9 nucleotides align to TRBD2. The CDR3 spans 17 residues. Germline CDR1 and CDR2: DFQATT and SNEGSKA (reference sequence). The V gene end was trimmed by 3 bases and the J gene end by 4 bases; junction bases not matched to a gene: 13. CDR3 in DNA: TGCAGTGCTAGTGGTAGTAGCGGGAGTGGGTATTACAATGAGCAGTTCTTC. This sequence encodes CSASGSSGSGYYNEQFF.

The gene calls are TRBV9 and TRBJ2-1, with 7 bases identical to TRBD2. Germline V gene data show CDR1 as SGDLS and CDR2 as YYNGEE. This CDR3 region has 16 residues. The V gene end was trimmed by 2 bases and the J gene end by 4 bases; junction bases not matched to a gene: 9. The DNA of the CDR3 is TGTGCCAGCAGCGTCGGCGCGGGACTATTATACAATGAGCAGTTCTTC. It specifies CASSVGAGLLYNEQFF.

This clonotype occurred a few times. This chain links TRBV6-1 with TRBJ1-2; tentative D call: TRBD1 (6 bases). V dropped 6 bases and J dropped 4 bases, with 15 bases sitting between them. This CDR3 has 14 residues. Germline CDR1 and CDR2: MNHNS and SASEGT. CDR3 nucleotide sequence: TGTGCCAGCAGAGCCGGCGGACAGTTCTATGGCTACACCTTC. Translated: CASRAGGQFYGYTF.

The rearrangement joins TRBV4-1 to TRBJ2-7; D gene ambiguous. Deletions cut 1 base from V and 3 bases from J, with 10 bases between. Germline assignment: CDR1 MGHRA and CDR2 YSYEKL. The CDR3 is 14 residues long. DNA for the CDR3: TGCGCCAGCAGCCAAGTTGGTCGGATCTACGAGCAGTACTTC. It specifies CASSQVGRIYEQYF.

The chain is built from TRBV28 and TRBJ2-3, with TRBD1 identical over 8 bases. Germline V gene sequence: CDR1 MDHEN, CDR2 SYDVKM. The CDR3 runs to 16 residues. Losses at the gene ends were 5 bases for V and 5 bases for J; bases not matched to a gene: 12. In DNA form, the CDR3 reads TGTGCCAGCAGTGAGCCGGGACAGGCGATGAGAGATACGCAGTATTTT. It specifies CASSEPGQAMRDTQYF.

There are many counts of this clonotype. The chain joins TRBV2 to TRBJ2-5, with 15 bases lining up with TRBD2. In germline, CDR1 is SNHLY, CDR2 FYNNEI. CDR3 length equals 19 residues. V gave up 3 bases and J gave up 5 bases; unmatched junction bases: 13. The CDR3 loop is CASSDRGGLAGGWRETQYF. CDR3 nucleotides: TGTGCCAGCAGTGATAGGGGGGGACTAGCGGGAGGATGGCGGGAGACCCAGTACTTC. The whole variable domain, filled in from reference TRBV2 and TRBJ2-5, reads EPEVTQTPSHQVTQMGQEVILRCVPISNHLYFYWYRQILGQKVEFLVSFYNNEISEKSEIFDDQFSVERPDGSNFTLKIRSTKLEDSAMYFCASSDRGGLAGGWRETQYFGPGTRLLVL.

At least ten counts were recorded for this clonotype. The rearrangement links TRBV7-8 to TRBJ2-3, with D perhaps assigned TRBD1 or TRBD2 (6 bases each). V was shortened by 2 bases and J by 4 bases, with 19 bases between the two germline ends. There are 17 residues in the CDR3. In germline, CDR1 is SGHVS, CDR2 FQNEAQ. The CDR3 coding sequence is TGTGCCAGCAGCTTAAGATTTTCGGGGGCGATTGCAGATACGCAGTATTTT. Protein product: CASSLRFSGAIADTQYF.

This clonotype was counted ten times or more. V usage is TRBV27 and J usage is TRBJ1-5; unclear D gene. This CDR3 contains 16 residues. V lost 3 bases and J lost 0, with 12 bases in between. CDR1 MNHEY and CDR2 SMNVEV come from the germline V gene (reference sequence). The CDR3 nucleotides read TGTGCCAGCAGTTTCCTCCCACTATATAGCAATCAGCCCCAGCATTTT. It codes for CASSFLPLYSNQPQHF.

This CDR3 reads CASSPGWGRWSTQYF. In nucleotides, the CDR3 is TGTGCCAGCAGCCCCGGGTGGGGAAGGTGGTCGACGCAGTATTTT. The chain couples TRBV13 to TRBJ2-3; no definite D call. Germline CDR1 PRHDT, CDR2 FYEKMQ (reference sequence). Trimming took off 5 bases at V and 9 bases at J, with 21 bases between the two ends. CDR3 length equals 15 residues. The full variable domain, with the rest looked up from reference TRBV13 and TRBJ2-3, is AAGVIQSPRHLIKEKRETATLKCYPIPRHDTVYWYQQGPGQDPQFLISFYEKMQSDKGSIPDRFSAQQFSDYHSELNMSSLELGDSALYFCASSPGWGRWSTQYFGPGTRLTVL.

The chain couples TRBV9 to TRBJ2-3; tentative D call: TRBD1 (8 bases). Germline V lookup: CDR1 SGDLS, CDR2 YYNGEE. The CDR3 is 17 residues long. Trimming stripped 0 bases from V and 4 bases from J, with 18 bases between. This chain's CDR3 is CASSVVAGDRFPDTQYF. The CDR3 nucleotides are TGTGCCAGCAGCGTAGTTGCGGGGGACAGGTTTCCAGATACGCAGTATTTT.

This chain joins TRBV7-6 and TRBJ2-7, with D possibly TRBD2 on 6 matching bases. The length of the CDR3 is 15 residues. V lost 0 bases to trimming and J lost 8 bases, with 17 bases between them. CDR1 is SGHVS, CDR2 FNYEAQ, per germline. CDR3 amino acids: CASSLAPGLSSKQYF. The CDR3 region has the DNA TGTGCCAGCAGCTTAGCCCCGGGACTTTCCTCCAAGCAGTACTTC.

Regarding this clonotype: Being one base from a much bigger clone, this may be a read error. This chain connects TRBV7-3 to TRBJ2-1, with D hard to call. With 11 bases removed from V and 6 bases from J, the gap between germline ends came to 23 bases. Germline V CDR1 and CDR2: SGHTA, FQGTGA. The CDR3 runs to 15 residues. The CDR3 DNA follows: TGTGCCGGCCAGGAAAGACCTGACGGTTTCAATGAGCAGTTCTTC. This codes for CAGQERPDGFNEQFF.

This clonotype was detected many times. The genes are TRBV19 and TRBJ1-1; D is undetermined. In germline, CDR1 is LNHDA, CDR2 SQIVND (reference sequence). The CDR3 is 15 amino acids. V dropped 4 bases and J dropped 2 bases, with 14 bases sitting between them. The CDR3 sequence: CASSTTPGRNTEAFF. The CDR3 nucleotides read TGTGCCAGTAGTACGACTCCGGGCCGAAACACTGAAGCTTTCTTT. Full variable domain (missing parts from reference TRBV19 and TRBJ1-1): DGGITQSPKYLFRKEGQNVTLSCEQNLNHDAMYWYRQDPGQGLRLIYYSQIVNDFQKGDIAEGYSVSREKKESFPLTVTSAQKNPTAFYLCASSTTPGRNTEAFFGQGTRLTVV.

This clonotype was counted ten times or more. The chain has TRBV12-3 or TRBV12-4 and TRBJ2-5; TRBD1 is a possible D gene (6 bases). This CDR3 has 17 amino acids. V shed 6 bases and J shed 0 bases, with 20 bases lying between them. Here the CDR3 reads CASSLGEAGEYQETQYF. CDR3 nucleotide sequence: TGTGCCAGCAGCCTCGGAGAGGCAGGGGAGTACCAAGAGACCCAGTACTTC.